What follows is one T cell receptor beta chain and its context. Its target is unknown. This specimen comes from a study of T cell repertoires in cytomegalovirus infection. TCRdb reanalysed the reads using MiXCR and keeps one entry per CDR3 protein. The table includes 180,000 or so distinct CDR3 sequences, about a sixth detected once. Germline CDR1 and CDR2: SGHTA and FQGNSA. The CDR3 extends over 15 amino acids. V was cut by 5 bases and J by 8 bases, with 18 bases left in between. Whole-study results and caveats: The study found HLA-C-restricted CMV-specific TCR beta clonotypes dominating the ex vivo response.

This receptor was obtained from a human donor in good health (CMV status not recorded). Some clones in this sample may be carry-over from other donors' samples. The gene calls are TRBV7-2 and TRBJ1-4; D might be TRBD1 (5 bases). The sample comprised CD8+ T cells from PBMCs. The CDR3 DNA sequence: TGTGCCAGCAGCACCCTGGGCAGGGTGGACGAAAAACTGTTTTTT. This encodes CASSTLGRVDEKLFF.